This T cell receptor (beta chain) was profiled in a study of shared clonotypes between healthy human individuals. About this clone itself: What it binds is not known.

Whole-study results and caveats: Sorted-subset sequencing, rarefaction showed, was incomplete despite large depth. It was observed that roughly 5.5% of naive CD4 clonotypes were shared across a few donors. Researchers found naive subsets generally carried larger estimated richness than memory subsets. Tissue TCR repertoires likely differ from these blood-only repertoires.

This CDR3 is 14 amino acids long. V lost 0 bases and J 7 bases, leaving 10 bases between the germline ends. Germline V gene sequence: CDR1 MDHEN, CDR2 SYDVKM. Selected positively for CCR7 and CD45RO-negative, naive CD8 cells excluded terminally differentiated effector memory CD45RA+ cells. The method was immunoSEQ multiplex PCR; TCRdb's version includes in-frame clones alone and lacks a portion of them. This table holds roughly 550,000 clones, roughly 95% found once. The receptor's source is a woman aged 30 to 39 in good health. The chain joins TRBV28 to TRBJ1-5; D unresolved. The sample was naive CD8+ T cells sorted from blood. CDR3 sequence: CASSLWGADQPQHF. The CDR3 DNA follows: TGTGCCAGCAGTTTATGGGGAGCGGACCAGCCCCAGCATTTT.